These 25 T cell receptor beta chains share one sample of origin, sequenced in a study of blood T cell repertoires in COVID-19. Sequencing was performed with immunoSEQ multiplex PCR; in TCRdb, only in-frame clones are kept and a portion is missing. The sample has fewer than 250,000 clones, roughly 91% seen once; the top ten hold approximately 4.4%. Sample: peripheral blood. All receptors come from a human donor in a cohort sampled during active COVID-19.

The chain joins TRBV5-6 to TRBJ1-5; 8 nucleotides match TRBD1. The CDR3 is made up of 15 amino acids. V trimming: 4 bases; J trimming: 3 bases; junction bases outside the gene matches: 6. Looked up from germline, CDR1 is SGHDT and CDR2 is YYEEEE. The CDR3 DNA follows: TGTGCCAGCAGCCGCAGGGGGCAATACAATCAGCCCCAGCATTTT. The encoded protein is CASSRRGQYNQPQHF.

The chain uses TRBV19 and TRBJ2-2; TRBD2 matches 7 bases. V lost 8 bases and J lost 5; bases outside the gene matches: 14. The CDR3 contains 16 residues. CDR1 and CDR2 (germline): LNHDA, SQIVND (reference sequence). CDR3 in DNA: TGTGCCAGTTACCTTGGGGCGGGGGAGCCGACCGGGGAGCTGTTTTTT. Amino acids: CASYLGAGEPTGELFF.

The V and J genes are TRBV2 and TRBJ1-4; 8 nucleotides line up with TRBD1. In germline, CDR1 is SNHLY, CDR2 FYNNEI. Trimming at V came to 2 bases and at J to 13 bases, leaving 12 bases not matched to a gene. CDR3 length equals 15 residues. As DNA, the CDR3 is TGTGCCAGCAGTGAATGGGGACAGGCCTATGAGGGACTGTTTTTT. Its translation: CASSEWGQAYEGLFF.

The genes are TRBV10-3 and TRBJ1-2; D might be TRBD1 (5 bases). V gave up 5 bases and J gave up 0 bases, with 10 bases separating them. Looked up from germline, CDR1 is ENHRY and CDR2 is SYGVKD. The CDR3 spans 14 residues. CDR3 bases: TGTGCCATCAGTCCAGGGTTGGCTAACTATGGCTACACCTTC. Translation gives CAISPGLANYGYTF.

The gene calls are TRBV11-3 and TRBJ2-1; TRBD1 matches at 9 bases. Germline-derived CDR1 and CDR2 are SGHNT and YENEEA. The junction had 1 base not matched to a gene; V was cut back by 0 bases and J by 4 bases. The CDR3 extends over 15 amino acids. The CDR3 region has the DNA TGTGCCAGCAGCTTAGAGACAGGGGGGTACAATGAGCAGTTCTTC. Amino acids: CASSLETGGYNEQFF. The entire variable domain, with the rest obtained from reference TRBV11-3 and TRBJ2-1, is as follows: EAGVVQSPRYKIIEKKQPVAFWCNPISGHNTLYWYLQNLGQGPELLIRYENEEAVDDSQLPKDRFSAERLKGVDSTLKIQPAELGDSAVYLCASSLETGGYNEQFFGPGTRLTVL.

The J gene is TRBJ2-2, the V gene TRBV2, with a weak D call TRBD2 (5 bases). Germline V lookup: CDR1 SNHLY, CDR2 FYNNEI. The CDR3 loop spans 13 amino acids. V lost 7 bases and J lost 2, with 8 bases in between. The CDR3 reads CASTRENTGELFF. The CDR3 DNA reads as TGTGCCAGCACCCGGGAAAACACCGGGGAGCTGTTTTTT.

This chain joins TRBV4-3 and TRBJ2-2, with TRBD2 identical over 10 bases. The CDR3 is 17 amino acids. CDR1 is LGHNA and CDR2 is YSLEER in the germline V gene. V trimming: 0 bases; J trimming: 7 bases; junction bases outside the gene matches: 8. The CDR3 loop is CASSQDRLAGVGGELFF. The DNA of the CDR3 is TGCGCCAGCAGCCAAGATCGGCTAGCGGGAGTTGGCGGGGAGCTGTTTTTT.

The chain employs TRBV5-1 and TRBJ1-1; D perhaps matches TRBD1 (5 bases). Trimming removed 0 bases from V and 4 bases from J, with 13 bases in between. The length of the CDR3 is 15 residues. The germline V gene encodes CDR1 SGHRS and CDR2 YFSETQ. CDR3 amino acids: CASSLGSGASTEAFF. Here the CDR3 DNA reads TGCGCCAGCAGCTTGGGTAGTGGGGCCAGCACTGAAGCTTTCTTT.

This chain uses TRBV7-9 with TRBJ2-7, with a weak D call TRBD1 (6 bases). Germline V gives CDR1 SEHNR, CDR2 FQNEAQ (reference sequence). This CDR3 comprises 14 residues. Trimming shortened V by 4 bases and J by 3 bases, and 13 bases separated the two germline ends. The chain's CDR3 is CASSWTAAGYEQYF. CDR3 coding DNA: TGTGCCAGCAGCTGGACAGCCGCGGGCTACGAGCAGTACTTC.

J is TRBJ1-1 and V is TRBV28; D unresolved. The CDR3 length is 16 residues. Between the trimmed V and J ends, which lost 4 bases and 3 bases, there was a span of 18 bases. Germline CDR1 reads MDHEN; CDR2 reads SYDVKM. CDR3 DNA sequence: TGTGCCAGCAGTTCGGGGAGTCCGGCCAGATACACTGAAGCTTTCTTT. The encoded protein is CASSSGSPARYTEAFF. The full variable domain, rest sourced from reference TRBV28 and TRBJ1-1, is DVKVTQSSRYLVKRTGEKVFLECVQDMDHENMFWYRQDPGLGLRLIYFSYDVKMKEKGDIPEGYSVSREKKERFSLILESASTNQTSMYLCASSSGSPARYTEAFFGQGTRLTVV.

The J gene is TRBJ2-2, the V gene TRBV1; TRBD2 was called by the table and not checked on the DNA. TRBV1 is a pseudogene segment. This CDR3 spans 17 amino acids. Here the CDR3 DNA reads TGCACCAGCAGCCAACGGGGAAGAGGCGGGATCACCGGGGAGCTGTTTTTT. Protein: CTSSQRGRGGITGELFF.

V is TRBV5-1 and J is TRBJ2-5; 10 bases align to TRBD2. The CDR3 extends over 15 amino acids. CDR1 SGHRS and CDR2 YFSETQ come from the germline V gene. Losses at the gene ends were 7 bases for V and 2 bases for J; bases not matched to a gene: 8. The CDR3 loop reads CASGSLAGDQETQYF. CDR3 nucleotide sequence: TGCGCCAGCGGTTCCCTAGCGGGGGATCAAGAGACCCAGTACTTC.

This clone was observed a single time. The rearrangement links TRBV19 to TRBJ2-7, with 7 bases matching TRBD1. The CDR3 loop spans 15 amino acids. V was pared by 2 bases and J by 4 bases, with 8 bases of the junction left unmatched. Germline CDR1 LNHDA, CDR2 SQIVND (reference sequence). CDR3 sequence (DNA): TGTGCCAGTAGTATAAAAGGGGACAGCAATTACGAGCAGTACTTC. Translated: CASSIKGDSNYEQYF.

The chain uses TRBV6-2 or TRBV6-3 and TRBJ2-1; maybe TRBD1 (7 bases). Trimming took off 1 base at V and 5 bases at J, with 15 bases between the two ends. The CDR3 is 16 residues long. Germline V gene lookup returns CDR1 MNHEY and CDR2 SVGEGT. CDR3 nucleotides: TGTGCCAGCAGTTACTTTGGCAGGGGGAGGAACAATGAGCAGTTCTTC. Translation gives CASSYFGRGRNNEQFF.

The V gene is TRBV6-4, the J gene TRBJ1-5; the D gene is possibly TRBD1 (5 bases). Trimming stripped 5 bases from V and 2 bases from J, with 13 bases between. CDR1 is MRHNA and CDR2 is SNTAGT in the germline V gene. The CDR3 covers 15 residues. The CDR3 sequence is CASSPEDTGNQPQHF. As DNA, the CDR3 is TGTGCCAGCAGTCCCGAGGACACCGGCAATCAGCCCCAGCATTTT.

DNA for the CDR3: TGTGCCAGCAGCGTCTCTGAGGTAGCGGGGGGGCAAGAGACCCAGTACTTC. It codes for CASSVSEVAGGQETQYF. This chain links TRBV9 with TRBJ2-5, with 11 bases identical to TRBD2. Losses at the gene ends were 2 bases for V and 2 bases for J; bases not matched to a gene: 8. The CDR3 loop spans 17 amino acids. Germline V CDR1 and CDR2: SGDLS, YYNGEE.

CDR3 sequence reads: CAWSVGDTSGNTIYF. CDR3 nucleotides: TGTGCCTGGAGTGTAGGGGACACCTCTGGAAACACCATATATTTT. The chain combines TRBV30 with TRBJ1-3, with D possibly being TRBD1 (6 bases). The germline gives CDR1 GTSNPN, CDR2 SVGIG (reference sequence). The V end was cut by 0 bases, the J end by 0 bases, with 9 bases between. The CDR3 length is 15 residues.

The rearrangement uses TRBV6-2 or TRBV6-3 and TRBJ2-1; TRBD2 might be the D (5 bases). This CDR3 has 15 residues. Germline V lookup: CDR1 MNHEY, CDR2 SVGEGT. The V end was cut by 4 bases, the J end by 12 bases, with 22 bases between. The CDR3 region is CASSSNAPRGVRQFF. The CDR3 DNA reads as TGTGCCAGCAGTTCTAACGCACCCCGGGGTGTCCGGCAGTTCTTC.

The chain links TRBV7-8 to TRBJ1-5; 9 bases line up with TRBD1. Germline V CDR1 and CDR2: SGHVS, FQNEAQ. The CDR3 length is 16 residues. V shed 5 bases and J 6 bases; nucleotides not matched to a gene: 11. The CDR3 sequence: CASSAGQGITSQPQHF. The DNA for the CDR3 is TGTGCCAGCAGCGCGGGACAGGGTATTACGTCTCAGCCCCAGCATTTT.

The genes are TRBV19 and TRBJ1-5, with D perhaps TRBD1 (5 bases). This CDR3 has 15 amino acids. V lost 6 bases and J lost 0, with 12 bases in between. Germline V CDR1 and CDR2: LNHDA, SQIVND (reference sequence). CDR3 DNA: TGTGCCAGTAGCCCCCAGGGATATAGCAATCAGCCCCAGCATTTT. Residues: CASSPQGYSNQPQHF.

About this clone: This could be a read error, since a much larger clone is one nucleotide away. The genes are TRBV11-2 and TRBJ1-4; a possible D gene is TRBD1 (6 bases). CDR1 and CDR2 (germline): SGHAT, FQNNGV. The CDR3 contains 15 residues. V dropped 5 bases and J dropped 0 bases, with 10 bases sitting between them. Written as DNA, the CDR3 is TGTGCCAGCAGCCGCGGACAGTCAACTAATGAAAAACTGTTTTTT. It encodes CASSRGQSTNEKLFF. Full variable domain (rest looked up from reference TRBV11-2 and TRBJ1-4): EAGVAQSPRYKIIEKRQSVAFWCNPISGHATLYWYQQILGQGPKLLIQFQNNGVVDDSQLPKDRFSAERLKGVDSTLKIQPAKLEDSAVYLCASSRGQSTNEKLFFGSGTQLSVL.

CDR3 in amino acids: CASSMAGYEQPQHF. The CDR3 DNA reads TGTGCCAGTAGTATGGCAGGGTATGAGCAGCCCCAGCATTTT. The chain recombines TRBV19 with TRBJ1-5; D may be TRBD1 (5 bases). Germline V gene sequence: CDR1 LNHDA, CDR2 SQIVND (reference sequence). This CDR3 is 14 amino acids long. V was pared by 3 bases and J by 7 bases, with 13 bases between.

The chain uses TRBV2 and TRBJ1-1, with a tentative D call TRBD1 (6 bases). The germline V and J ends were trimmed by 2 bases and 9 bases, with 7 bases remaining between them. The germline gives CDR1 SNHLY, CDR2 FYNNEI. The CDR3 is 11 residues long. The CDR3 sequence is CASSERGKAFF. CDR3 sequence (DNA): TGTGCCAGCAGTGAAAGGGGGAAAGCTTTCTTT.

This chain connects TRBV11-2 to TRBJ2-7, with D tentatively TRBD1 (6 bases). From germline, CDR1 is SGHAT and CDR2 FQNNGV. The CDR3 runs 14 residues. V lost 5 bases and J lost 5, with 16 bases in between. CDR3 loop: CASSPTGIPHEQYF. The CDR3 DNA sequence: TGTGCCAGCAGCCCCACAGGGATCCCCCACGAGCAGTACTTC.

The rearrangement uses TRBV4-2 and TRBJ2-1; 8 bases are a match to TRBD2. Germline CDR1 is LGHNA and CDR2 is YNFKEQ. With V trimmed by 6 bases and J by 4 bases, 8 bases remained unmatched. The CDR3 length is 15 residues. Here the CDR3 DNA reads TGTGCCAGCAGTCGTACTAGCGGTTTTTACAATGAGCAGTTCTTC. It translates to CASSRTSGFYNEQFF.